These 27 T cell receptor beta chains were all obtained from the same sample, sequenced in a study of blood T cell repertoires in COVID-19. Profiled with immunoSEQ multiplex PCR; TCRdb holds only in-frame clones, not every one. The table includes about 240,000 clones, around 84% detected once. Sequenced: peripheral blood. The receptors were sampled from a woman aged 18-35 years with acute or convalescent COVID-19.

The CDR3 bases are TGTGCCAGCAGCGTAGATTGGGTCGGGCTAGCGGAGGGCGGAGAGCAGTTCTTC. Translating gives CASSVDWVGLAEGGEQFF. The chain recombines TRBV9 with TRBJ2-1, with 7 nucleotides matching TRBD2. J was trimmed by 10 bases and V by 0 bases; bases with no gene match: 19. CDR3 length: 18 amino acids. Germline CDR1 reads SGDLS; CDR2 reads YYNGEE.

The chain employs TRBV5-1 and TRBJ1-2; 8 bases map to TRBD1. J lost 6 bases, V lost 3 bases, and 7 bases had no gene match. In germline, CDR1 is SGHRS, CDR2 YFSETQ. The CDR3 covers 14 residues. In nucleotides, the CDR3 is TGCGCCAGCAGCTCACTACAGGGGGTTCATGGCTACACCTTC. It is translated as CASSSLQGVHGYTF.

V is TRBV27 and J is TRBJ1-1; a possible D gene is TRBD1 (5 bases). Germline CDR1 and CDR2: MNHEY and SMNVEV (reference sequence). The CDR3 totals 14 residues. The ends were cut back, 0 bases at V and 4 bases at J, with 9 bases in the middle. CDR3 DNA sequence: TGTGCCAGCAGTTTATCTCCTAGGGGCACTGAAGCTTTCTTT. This sequence encodes CASSLSPRGTEAFF.

This clone was seen once. The V call is TRBV11-2, the J call TRBJ2-1; 11 nucleotides agree with TRBD2. V shed 0 bases and J 4 bases; nucleotides not matched to a gene: 8. The germline V gene encodes CDR1 SGHAT and CDR2 FQNNGV. The CDR3 runs 18 residues. In nucleotides, the CDR3 is TGTGCCAGCAGCTTAGACTCCTTAGCGGGAGGGCATTACAATGAGCAGTTCTTC. This encodes CASSLDSLAGGHYNEQFF.

The chain recombines TRBV5-1 with TRBJ2-1, with 7 bases fitting TRBD2. The CDR3 sequence is 15 residues long. J was trimmed by 5 bases and V by 0 bases; bases with no gene match: 5. Germline V gene data show CDR1 as SGHRS and CDR2 as YFSETQ. CDR3 in DNA: TGCGCCAGCAGCTTGGCGGGGGACTACAACAATGAGCAGTTCTTC. Amino acids: CASSLAGDYNNEQFF.

This chain links TRBV5-1 with TRBJ1-5; D is unclear. The CDR3 sequence is 14 residues long. Germline V lookup: CDR1 SGHRS, CDR2 YFSETQ. Trimming left V 0 bases short and J 4 bases short, with 8 bases between. The CDR3 reads CASSLGGENQPQHF. In DNA form, the CDR3 reads TGCGCCAGCAGCTTGGGCGGGGAGAATCAGCCCCAGCATTTT.

The chain recombines TRBV7-3 with TRBJ2-1; TRBD1 is a possible D gene (5 bases). The CDR3 has 14 amino acids. Trimming removed 0 bases at V and 8 bases at J, with 11 bases between. Germline V CDR1 and CDR2: SGHTA, FQGTGA. The CDR3 coding sequence is TGTGCCAGCAGCTTAACTGGTGGGGCGGATGAGCAGTTCTTC. As protein: CASSLTGGADEQFF.

The CDR3 is CASSSGQGIWETQYF. CDR3 nucleotide sequence: TGCGCCAGCAGCTCGGGACAGGGTATTTGGGAGACCCAGTACTTC. J is TRBJ2-5 and V is TRBV5-1, with 9 bases fitting TRBD1. Trimming took 3 bases from V and 5 from J; bases not matched to a gene: 8. Germline CDR1 reads SGHRS; CDR2 reads YFSETQ. The CDR3 is 15 amino acids.

The V and J genes are TRBV6-5 and TRBJ2-3; unclear D gene. This CDR3 is 14 amino acids long. Germline CDR1 and CDR2: MNHEY and SVGAGI. Trimming stripped 4 bases from V and 2 bases from J, with 10 bases between. In nucleotides, the CDR3 is TGTGCCAGCAGTTTTTCCGCCTACACAGATACGCAGTATTTT. Translation: CASSFSAYTDTQYF.

The chain links TRBV5-1 to TRBJ1-1, with D unresolved. From germline, CDR1 is SGHRS and CDR2 YFSETQ. Trimming left V 0 bases short and J 5 bases short, with 8 bases between. This CDR3 has 13 amino acids. The CDR3 DNA follows: TGCGCCAGCAGCTTGGCTGATCAGACTGAAGCTTTCTTT. It specifies CASSLADQTEAFF.

CDR3 DNA sequence: TGTGCCAGCAGCTTACCGGGGGGGGCAGGTCACGACACTGAAGCTTTCTTT. Translation: CASSLPGGAGHDTEAFF. The rearrangement uses TRBV7-2 and TRBJ1-1; weak D call: TRBD1 (6 bases). Germline V gene lookup returns CDR1 SGHTA and CDR2 FQGNSA. V shed 2 bases and J shed 3 bases, with 19 bases lying between them. The CDR3 runs to 17 residues.

The J gene is TRBJ2-1, the V gene TRBV5-1; 8 nucleotides line up with TRBD1. Trimming cost V 1 base and J 3 bases; bases outside gene matches: 6. The germline CDR1 and CDR2 sequences are SGHRS and YFSETQ. The CDR3 sequence is 16 residues long. CDR3 loop: CASSLSIGQGYNEQFF. The CDR3, as DNA: TGCGCCAGCAGCTTGTCGATTGGACAGGGCTACAATGAGCAGTTCTTC.

This clone was recorded a few times. The J gene is TRBJ2-5, the V gene TRBV27; 10 nucleotides align to TRBD2. The CDR3 is 19 amino acids. Germline-derived CDR1 and CDR2 are MNHEY and SMNVEV (reference sequence). V dropped 6 bases and J dropped 5; count of bases not matched to a gene: 21. The CDR3 protein is CASRPRHSGRRGTEETQYF. In DNA form, the CDR3 reads TGTGCCAGCAGACCGCGGCATAGCGGGAGGAGGGGGACCGAGGAGACCCAGTACTTC.

The chain carries TRBV6-5 and TRBJ2-7, with D perhaps matching TRBD1 (6 bases). Trimming cost V 8 bases and J 4 bases, with 15 bases left between them. The germline gives CDR1 MNHEY, CDR2 SVGAGI. This CDR3 is built from 13 residues. CDR3 DNA sequence: TGTGCCAGCTCCGCAGGGGCGCCATACGAGCAGTACTTC. Amino acid sequence: CASSAGAPYEQYF.

The genes are TRBV27 and TRBJ2-3; D remains unclear. The germline CDR1 and CDR2 sequences are MNHEY and SMNVEV (reference sequence). The CDR3 extends over 17 amino acids. Trimming shortened V by 10 bases and J by 1 base, and 24 bases separated the two germline ends. Here the CDR3 DNA reads TGTGCCACCAGACCCTCCCGATTCGTAGGAGGCACAGATACGCAGTATTTT. Its protein product is CATRPSRFVGGTDTQYF.

The chain is built from TRBV9 and TRBJ2-3; tentative D call: TRBD1 (5 bases). V was shortened by 2 bases and J by 0 bases, with 13 bases between the two germline ends. The germline V gene has CDR1 SGDLS and CDR2 YYNGEE. CDR3 length equals 16 residues. CDR3: CASSVPRAASTDTQYF. Written as DNA, the CDR3 is TGTGCCAGCAGCGTGCCCAGGGCGGCGAGCACAGATACGCAGTATTTT. The full variable domain, with the rest looked up from reference TRBV9 and TRBJ2-3, is DSGVTQTPKHLITATGQRVTLRCSPRSGDLSVYWYQQSLDQGLQFLIQYYNGEERAKGNILERFSAQQFPDLHSELNLSSLELGDSALYFCASSVPRAASTDTQYFGPGTRLTVL.

Notes on this clone: The junction departs from germline at one end; a sequencing error may be responsible. This chain connects TRBV7-7 to TRBJ2-5; 8 bases are shared with TRBD2. The CDR3 totals 14 residues. Germline V CDR1 and CDR2: SSHAT, FNYEAQ (reference sequence). The CDR3 spells CASSLSGLGETQYF. DNA of the CDR3: TGTGCTAGCAGCTTATCGGGACTAGGGGAGACCCAGTACTTC.

The chain has TRBV4-1 and TRBJ2-1; D is perhaps TRBD1 (5 bases). This CDR3 has 16 residues. The germline V gene has CDR1 MGHRA and CDR2 YSYEKL. Trimming took off 4 bases at V and 0 bases at J, with 13 bases between the two ends. CDR3 residues: CASSRPGHYSYNEQFF. In DNA form, the CDR3 reads TGCGCCAGCAGCCGGCCCGGACACTACTCCTACAATGAGCAGTTCTTC.

The CDR3 coding sequence is TGTGCCAGCAGCCCCTCCTCAGCGGGTTTCAATGAGCAGTTCTTC. Translation gives CASSPSSAGFNEQFF. The chain joins TRBV3-1 (or the pseudogene TRBV3-2) to TRBJ2-1; maybe TRBD2 (6 bases). Per the germline V gene, CDR1 is LGHDT and CDR2 is YNNKEL (reference sequence). The CDR3 totals 15 residues. V was clipped by 4 bases and J by 6 bases, with 16 bases between them.

The rearrangement uses TRBV30 and TRBJ1-6; no clear D. CDR3 length: 14 residues. V was clipped by 3 bases and J by 0 bases, with 6 bases between them. Germline V gene sequence: CDR1 GTSNPN, CDR2 SVGIG (reference sequence). The CDR3, as DNA: TGTGCCTGGAGGGTGAGCTCCTATAATTCACCCCTCCACTTT. It is translated as CAWRVSSYNSPLHF.

The chain has TRBV19 and TRBJ1-3; 8 bases are a match to TRBD1. Unmatched junction bases numbered 3, after V lost 3 bases and J lost 2 bases. The germline CDR1 and CDR2 sequences are LNHDA and SQIVND (reference sequence). The CDR3 loop spans 15 amino acids. CDR3 DNA: TGTGCCAGTAGTATGCAGGGGGCGCCTGGAAACACCATATATTTT. Translation gives CASSMQGAPGNTIYF.

The chain employs TRBV7-9 and TRBJ1-2, with a tentative D call TRBD1 (5 bases). Germline lookup yields CDR1 SEHNR and CDR2 FQNEAQ (reference sequence). The CDR3 is 15 amino acids. V gave up 5 bases and J gave up 8 bases, with 21 bases separating them. The CDR3 DNA sequence: TGTGCCAGCAGCACGCGGGGACGGAAAGTTGAGGGCTACACCTTC. It yields the protein CASSTRGRKVEGYTF.

The count of this clone is one. The chain is built from TRBV27 and TRBJ2-2; D perhaps matches TRBD1 (5 bases). The germline gives CDR1 MNHEY, CDR2 SMNVEV (reference sequence). The CDR3 loop spans 16 amino acids. With 6 bases removed from V and 3 bases from J, the gap between germline ends came to 17 bases. CDR3: CASSPIAGHDTGELFF. CDR3 coding DNA: TGTGCCAGCAGCCCAATAGCAGGACACGACACCGGGGAGCTGTTTTTT.

The chain links TRBV24-1 to TRBJ2-7; TRBD2 might be the D (6 bases). The length of the CDR3 is 14 residues. Germline-derived CDR1 and CDR2 are KGHDR and SFDVKD. The germline V and J ends were trimmed by 2 bases and 2 bases, with 9 bases remaining between them. The CDR3 DNA reads TGTGCCACCAGTGATTCTGGACTACCCTACGAGCAGTACTTC. It translates to CATSDSGLPYEQYF.

The gene calls are TRBV9 and TRBJ1-4; TRBD1 aligns across 7 bases. V shed 0 bases and J 4 bases; nucleotides not matched to a gene: 3. The CDR3 consists of 15 residues. Germline loops: CDR1 SGDLS, CDR2 YYNGEE. CDR3 in DNA: TGTGCCAGCAGCGTAGATGGGACAGATAATGAAAAACTGTTTTTT. This gives the protein CASSVDGTDNEKLFF. Filled out from reference TRBV9 and TRBJ1-4, the complete variable domain reads DSGVTQTPKHLITATGQRVTLRCSPRSGDLSVYWYQQSLDQGLQFLIQYYNGEERAKGNILERFSAQQFPDLHSELNLSSLELGDSALYFCASSVDGTDNEKLFFGSGTQLSVL.

The rearrangement joins TRBV28 to TRBJ2-7; 13 bases map to TRBD2. Looked up from germline, CDR1 is MDHEN and CDR2 is SYDVKM. The CDR3 has 16 amino acids. Unmatched junction bases numbered 8, after V lost 4 bases and J lost 5 bases. Here the CDR3 reads CASSYGTSGMNHEQYF. CDR3 bases: TGTGCCAGCAGTTACGGGACTAGCGGGATGAACCACGAGCAGTACTTC.

The J gene is TRBJ2-7, the V gene TRBV21-1; TRBD2, the table's D call, lacks a check against the DNA. TRBV21-1 is labeled a pseudogene. The CDR3 consists of 16 residues. The chain's CDR3 is CASSTKPGLFFYEQYF. The DNA of the CDR3 is TGTGCCAGCAGCACAAAACCGGGACTCTTCTTCTACGAGCAGTACTTC.